This TCR beta chain is from a study of T cells expressing NK-cell markers (dated by TCRdb to about 2020). Study-level background: Three sorted T-cell subsets (CD3+CD56+NKG2C+, CD3+CD56+NKG2C- and CD3+CD56-NKG2C+) from seven to nine donors had their TCR beta-chain repertoires profiled. Seven of the eight sequenced donors were HCMV-seropositive and one was HCMV-seronegative. All eight donors whose samples were sequenced were randomly selected healthy volunteers, three of them men and five women. Illumina HiSeq 2000/2500, MiSeq or NextSeq was used to sequence libraries as 2 x 150 bp reads. Study-wide findings and limitations: Those dominant clonotypes were again the most abundant among CD3+CD56-NKG2C+ cells in four donors, at roughly 25-65%. It remained unclear whether the expanded NKG2C-expressing T cell clones were specific for HCMV antigens. In more than five donors, the dominant CD3+CD56+NKG2C+ clonotypes were found to rank among the top 10 CD8+ clonotypes and to make up roughly 1.0-7.0% of CD8+ T cells.

As concerns this clonotype: The antigen it binds to is not known.

Data came from an Illumina HiSeq 2000. TCR beta cDNA libraries were prepared using 5'RACE template switching, which introduced a universal primer site and unique molecular identifiers. cDNA synthesis was primed from the TCR beta constant segment, followed by two successive PCR amplification steps. The original methods were these. MIGEC handled demultiplexing of the reads and grouping by UMI, while MiTCR was used to assemble and quantify clonotypes. Only TCR cDNA sequences supported by at least two reads were kept to exclude erroneous sequences. The tcR package was used for downstream repertoire analysis, and clonotypes were matched across fractions by CDR3 nucleotide sequence plus V segment. VDJmatch was used to annotate antigen specificity against VDJdb, with one amino acid substitution in CDR3 allowed. TCRdb reprocessed the reads and lists each CDR3 protein sequence as a single entry, with no DNA. TCRdb assigned the V and J calls; the authors' analysis was not used. The table for this sample records some 600,000 distinct CDR3 sequences. Jointly, the top ten make up approximately 4% of the sample.

HCMV-specific IgG was detected in serum with a commercial ELISA kit to determine HCMV serostatus. Ficoll density gradient centrifugation was used to isolate peripheral blood mononuclear cells from blood. This receptor was identified in a man between 18 and 29 years old in good health. Donor details come from another sample of the same person, matched by shared clones. The sequenced sample was blood T cells: a sorted CD56 or NKG2C T cell subset, CD4+ or CD8+ T cells, or bulk PBMC T cells (not recorded which).

This receptor carries the CDR3 CASSPRSRASYEQYF. The chain uses TRBV18 and TRBJ2-7. The CDR3 spans 15 residues, from the cysteine through the phenylalanine. No DNA sequence is on record. The germline V gene gives CDR1 as KGHSH and CDR2 as LQKENI.